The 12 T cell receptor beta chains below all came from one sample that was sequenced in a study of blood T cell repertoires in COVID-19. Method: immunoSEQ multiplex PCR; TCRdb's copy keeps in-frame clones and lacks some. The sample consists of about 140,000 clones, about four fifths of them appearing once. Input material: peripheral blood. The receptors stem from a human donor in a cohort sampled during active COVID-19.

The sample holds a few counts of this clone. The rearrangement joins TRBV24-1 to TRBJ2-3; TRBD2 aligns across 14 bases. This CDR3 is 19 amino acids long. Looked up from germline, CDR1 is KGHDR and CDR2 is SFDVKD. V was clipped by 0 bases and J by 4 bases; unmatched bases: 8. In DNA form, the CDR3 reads TGTGCCACCAGTGATTTGCCGACTAGCGGGAGGGCTCGCGCAGATACGCAGTATTTT. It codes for CATSDLPTSGRARADTQYF.

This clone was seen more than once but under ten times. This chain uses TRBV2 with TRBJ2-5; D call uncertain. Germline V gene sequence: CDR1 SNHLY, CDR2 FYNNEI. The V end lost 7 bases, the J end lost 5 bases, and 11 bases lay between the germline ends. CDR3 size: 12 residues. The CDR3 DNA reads TGTGCCAGCAACTCACCCAGGGAGACCCAGTACTTC. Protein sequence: CASNSPRETQYF. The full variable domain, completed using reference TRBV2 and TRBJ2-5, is EPEVTQTPSHQVTQMGQEVILRCVPISNHLYFYWYRQILGQKVEFLVSFYNNEISEKSEIFDDQFSVERPDGSNFTLKIRSTKLEDSAMYFCASNSPRETQYFGPGTRLLVL.

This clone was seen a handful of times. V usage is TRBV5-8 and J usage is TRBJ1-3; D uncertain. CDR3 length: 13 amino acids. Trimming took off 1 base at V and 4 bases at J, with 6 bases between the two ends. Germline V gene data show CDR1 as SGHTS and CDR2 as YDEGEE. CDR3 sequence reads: CASSLLAGNTIYF. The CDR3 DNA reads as TGTGCCAGCAGCTTGTTAGCCGGAAACACCATATATTTT.

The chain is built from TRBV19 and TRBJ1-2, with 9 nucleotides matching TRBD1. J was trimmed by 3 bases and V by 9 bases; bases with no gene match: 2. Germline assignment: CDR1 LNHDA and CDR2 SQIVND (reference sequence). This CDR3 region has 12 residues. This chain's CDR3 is CASTGGYYGYTF. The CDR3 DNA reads TGTGCCAGCACAGGGGGCTACTATGGCTACACCTTC.

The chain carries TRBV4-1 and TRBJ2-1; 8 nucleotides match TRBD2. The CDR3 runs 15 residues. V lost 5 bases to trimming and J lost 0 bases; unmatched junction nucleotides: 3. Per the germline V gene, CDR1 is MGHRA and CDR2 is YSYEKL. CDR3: CASSVSGTSYNEQFF. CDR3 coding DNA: TGCGCCAGCAGCGTTAGCGGGACCTCCTACAATGAGCAGTTCTTC.

The CDR3 region has the DNA TGTGCCAGCAACCGGGGGGGTGTACCGAACGAGCAGTACTTC. It codes for CASNRGGVPNEQYF. This chain links TRBV3-1 (or the pseudogene TRBV3-2) with TRBJ2-7, with 8 bases fitting TRBD2. J was trimmed by 5 bases and V by 7 bases; bases with no gene match: 10. Germline V gene data show CDR1 as LGHDT and CDR2 as YNNKEL (reference sequence). This CDR3 has 14 amino acids.

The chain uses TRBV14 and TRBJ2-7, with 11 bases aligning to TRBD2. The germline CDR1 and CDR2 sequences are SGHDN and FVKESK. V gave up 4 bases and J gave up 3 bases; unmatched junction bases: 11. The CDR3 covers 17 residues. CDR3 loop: CASSRIGLAGKLYEQYF. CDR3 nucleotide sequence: TGTGCCAGCAGCCGCATCGGACTAGCGGGCAAGCTCTACGAGCAGTACTTC. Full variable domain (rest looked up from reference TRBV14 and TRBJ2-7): EAGVTQFPSHSVIEKGQTVTLRCDPISGHDNLYWYRRVMGKEIKFLLHFVKESKQDESGMPNNRFLAERTGGTYSTLKVQPAELEDSGVYFCASSRIGLAGKLYEQYFGPGTRLTVT.

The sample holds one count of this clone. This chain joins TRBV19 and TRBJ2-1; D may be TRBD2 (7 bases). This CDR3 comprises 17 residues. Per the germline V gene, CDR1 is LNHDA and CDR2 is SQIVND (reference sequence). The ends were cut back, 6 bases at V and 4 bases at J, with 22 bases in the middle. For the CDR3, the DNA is TGTGCCAGTAGAGCCCGGGGGGCGGGGAACCCTTACAATGAGCAGTTCTTC. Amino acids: CASRARGAGNPYNEQFF.

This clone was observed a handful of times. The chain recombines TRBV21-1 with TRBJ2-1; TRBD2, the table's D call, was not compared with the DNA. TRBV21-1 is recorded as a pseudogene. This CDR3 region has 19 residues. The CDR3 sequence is CASSNLWPLRGMFYNEQFF. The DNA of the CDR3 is TGTGCCAGCAGCAATCTCTGGCCCCTCAGAGGAATGTTCTACAATGAGCAGTTCTTC.

The CDR3 reads CASSAGGGFAKTQYF. In nucleotides, the CDR3 is TGTGCCAGTAGCGCAGGGGGCGGGTTTGCAAAGACCCAGTACTTC. V gene TRBV19 combines with J gene TRBJ2-5, with 8 nucleotides matching TRBD1. The CDR3 totals 15 residues. V lost 6 bases, J lost 6 bases, and 12 bases stayed unmatched. Germline CDR1 LNHDA, CDR2 SQIVND (reference sequence).

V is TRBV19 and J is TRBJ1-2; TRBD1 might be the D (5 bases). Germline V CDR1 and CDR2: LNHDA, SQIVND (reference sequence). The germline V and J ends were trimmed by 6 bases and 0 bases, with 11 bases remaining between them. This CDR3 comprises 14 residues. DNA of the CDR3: TGTGCCAGTAGCGGGGGACCAGCTAACTATGGCTACACCTTC. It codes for CASSGGPANYGYTF.

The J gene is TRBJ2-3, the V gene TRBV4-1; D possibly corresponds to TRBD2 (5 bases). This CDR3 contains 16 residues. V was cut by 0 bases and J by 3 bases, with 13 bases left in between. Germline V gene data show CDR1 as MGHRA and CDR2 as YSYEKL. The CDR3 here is CASSQDGARRTDTQYF. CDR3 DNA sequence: TGCGCCAGCAGCCAAGATGGCGCCCGGAGGACAGATACGCAGTATTTT.